What follows are 18 T cell receptor beta chains derived from one specimen sequenced in a study of T cells in localized non-small cell lung cancer. Clones were sequenced by immunoSEQ multiplex PCR, and TCRdb holds only the in-frame ones, with some missing. The sample yields tens of thousands of clones, more than 65% seen once. Sequenced material: peripheral blood, taken before any cancer treatment. The receptor source for this set is a male donor older than 55 with stage III squamous cell lung carcinoma.

The gene calls are TRBV7-9 and TRBJ2-1; no definite D call. V lost 1 base to trimming and J lost 0 bases, with 10 bases between them. The CDR3 runs 16 residues. CDR1 SEHNR and CDR2 FQNEAQ come from the germline V gene (reference sequence). CDR3 nucleotides: TGTGCCAGCAGCTTAGTTGTTAAGCTCTCCTACAATGAGCAGTTCTTC. Translating it yields CASSLVVKLSYNEQFF.

The count of this clone is one. The chain links TRBV5-4 to TRBJ2-1; D is unresolved. Trimming cost V 2 bases and J 4 bases, with 16 bases left between them. The CDR3 has 16 residues. Germline CDR1 is SGHNT and CDR2 is YYREEE (reference sequence). The CDR3 loop is CASSFSLDHEYNEQFF. The CDR3 bases are TGTGCCAGCAGCTTCAGTCTGGACCACGAGTACAATGAGCAGTTCTTC.

The V call is TRBV19, the J call TRBJ1-1, with 9 bases matching TRBD1. From germline, CDR1 is LNHDA and CDR2 SQIVND (reference sequence). The junction had 4 bases not matched to a gene; V was cut back by 6 bases and J by 8 bases. The CDR3 has 12 residues. Here the CDR3 DNA reads TGTGCCAGTAGCCGGACAGGGGTCGAAGCTTTCTTT. As protein: CASSRTGVEAFF. Full variable domain (rest looked up from reference TRBV19 and TRBJ1-1): DGGITQSPKYLFRKEGQNVTLSCEQNLNHDAMYWYRQDPGQGLRLIYYSQIVNDFQKGDIAEGYSVSREKKESFPLTVTSAQKNPTAFYLCASSRTGVEAFFGQGTRLTVV.

The chain links TRBV27 to TRBJ1-4; 8 bases map to TRBD1. The germline V gene has CDR1 MNHEY and CDR2 SMNVEV (reference sequence). J was trimmed by 7 bases and V by 5 bases; bases with no gene match: 9. This CDR3 contains 15 residues. In nucleotides, the CDR3 is TGTGCCAGCAGTAAGCTTGGACAGGGCGGTGAAAAACTGTTTTTT. It codes for CASSKLGQGGEKLFF.

The rearrangement links TRBV19 to TRBJ1-2, with no clear D. The V gene lost 8 bases and the J gene lost 3 bases, with 16 bases spanning the gap. CDR3 length equals 14 residues. Germline V lookup: CDR1 LNHDA, CDR2 SQIVND (reference sequence). The CDR3 here is CASEDLGGDYGYTF. DNA for the CDR3: TGTGCCAGTGAGGACCTCGGCGGGGACTATGGCTACACCTTC.

V gene TRBV5-6 combines with J gene TRBJ2-6; 7 bases line up with TRBD1. J gave up 4 bases and V 4 bases, and 5 bases lay outside the gene matches. There are 15 residues in the CDR3. Germline CDR1 reads SGHDT; CDR2 reads YYEEEE. Here the CDR3 reads CASSPQGRGANVLTF. The CDR3 region has the DNA TGTGCCAGCAGCCCACAGGGGCGCGGGGCCAACGTCCTGACTTTC.

The V gene is TRBV2, the J gene TRBJ1-5, with D possibly TRBD1 on 5 matching bases. This CDR3 has 13 amino acids. Trimming cost V 4 bases and J 7 bases, with 11 bases left between them. Germline CDR1 is SNHLY and CDR2 is FYNNEI. CDR3 in amino acids: CASSAGWEQPQHF. The DNA of the CDR3 is TGTGCCAGCAGTGCAGGGTGGGAACAGCCCCAGCATTTT.

V usage is TRBV5-1 and J usage is TRBJ2-7, with 7 nucleotides matching TRBD1. The CDR3 consists of 16 residues. Germline trimming cut 1 base from V and 3 bases from J; bases unmatched to any gene: 10. Germline V gene lookup returns CDR1 SGHRS and CDR2 YFSETQ. CDR3 in amino acids: CASSLNPDRAVYEQYF. The CDR3 DNA reads as TGCGCCAGCAGCTTGAACCCTGACAGGGCGGTCTACGAGCAGTACTTC.

The chain is built from TRBV19 and TRBJ1-5; 10 bases agree with TRBD1. This CDR3 has 14 residues. J lost 6 bases, V lost 6 bases, and 5 bases had no gene match. Germline CDR1 reads LNHDA; CDR2 reads SQIVND (reference sequence). CDR3 bases: TGTGCCAGTAGCATTAGGACAGGGGGTCAGCCCCAGCATTTT. It is translated as CASSIRTGGQPQHF.

V gene TRBV14 combines with J gene TRBJ1-1, with no clear D. The length of the CDR3 is 13 residues. Trimming cost V 4 bases and J 4 bases, with 10 bases left between them. Germline CDR1 SGHDN, CDR2 FVKESK. The CDR3 loop is CASSLGPGTEAFF. CDR3 sequence (DNA): TGTGCCAGCAGCCTAGGACCCGGCACTGAAGCTTTCTTT.

This clone was counted only a few times. The chain joins TRBV5-6 to TRBJ1-2, with TRBD1 identical over 9 bases. V lost 0 bases to trimming and J lost 4 bases; unmatched junction nucleotides: 4. The CDR3 spans 15 residues. From germline, CDR1 is SGHDT and CDR2 YYEEEE. The chain's CDR3 is CASSLGDRDGYGYTF. Written as DNA, the CDR3 is TGTGCCAGCAGCTTGGGGGACAGGGACGGCTATGGCTACACCTTC.

The chain combines TRBV14 with TRBJ1-3; no firm D call. CDR3 length equals 13 residues. V was trimmed by 2 bases and J by 4 bases, leaving 6 bases between them. In germline, CDR1 is SGHDN, CDR2 FVKESK. The CDR3: CASSQRRGNTIYF. The CDR3 region has the DNA TGTGCCAGCAGCCAAAGGAGAGGAAACACCATATATTTT.

The chain couples TRBV30 to TRBJ1-2; a weak D match, TRBD1 (5 bases). Trimming removed 5 bases from V and 4 bases from J, with 14 bases in between. The CDR3 is 13 residues long. From germline, CDR1 is GTSNPN and CDR2 SVGIG (reference sequence). The CDR3 is CAWGDGHSYGYTF. CDR3 DNA sequence: TGTGCCTGGGGGGACGGTCACAGCTATGGCTACACCTTC.

The chain joins TRBV11-2 to TRBJ2-5; D possibly matches TRBD1 or TRBD2 (5 bases each). This CDR3 spans 14 amino acids. Trimming stripped 5 bases from V and 2 bases from J, with 12 bases between. CDR1 and CDR2 from the germline V gene are SGHAT and FQNNGV. CDR3 loop: CASSIGTQQETQYF. The CDR3 DNA reads TGTGCCAGCAGCATCGGGACGCAACAAGAGACCCAGTACTTC.

The V call is TRBV11-3, the J call TRBJ1-2; 7 positions match TRBD1. The germline V gene has CDR1 SGHNT and CDR2 YENEEA. V was clipped by 0 bases and J by 10 bases; unmatched bases: 8. CDR3 length: 14 residues. CDR3 sequence reads: CASSLDPTGKSYTF. The CDR3 nucleotides read TGTGCCAGCAGCTTAGACCCGACAGGGAAATCCTACACCTTC.

The rearrangement joins TRBV7-9 to TRBJ2-5, with D uncertain. Germline CDR1 is SEHNR and CDR2 is FQNEAQ (reference sequence). CDR3 length equals 13 residues. V was trimmed by 3 bases and J by 0 bases, leaving 5 bases between them. Here the CDR3 DNA reads TGTGCCAGCAGCTTTACGTACCAAGAGACCCAGTACTTC. It encodes CASSFTYQETQYF.

A single count supports this clone. The chain combines TRBV7-9 with TRBJ1-5, with D possibly TRBD1 on 5 matching bases. V was trimmed by 3 bases and J by 2 bases, leaving 11 bases between them. Germline CDR1 SEHNR, CDR2 FQNEAQ (reference sequence). The CDR3 sequence is 15 residues long. The CDR3 here is CASSLLGGGNQPQHF. In nucleotides, the CDR3 is TGTGCCAGCAGCTTGCTTGGGGGTGGCAATCAGCCCCAGCATTTT.

The chain couples TRBV7-3 to TRBJ1-2; no clear D gene. Trimming shortened V by 2 bases and J by 3 bases, and 16 bases separated the two germline ends. The CDR3 runs 16 residues. Germline CDR1 is SGHTA and CDR2 is FQGTGA. CDR3 sequence: CASSLGASGSDYGYTF. CDR3 DNA: TGTGCCAGCAGCTTAGGCGCCTCGGGATCGGACTATGGCTACACCTTC.